These 30 T cell receptor beta chains originate from one sample sequenced in a study of T cells after yellow fever vaccination. TCRdb processed the 5' RACE reads anew with MiXCR; each CDR3 protein has one entry. Here the sample spans roughly 150,000 distinct CDR3 sequences, approximately 6.6% being singletons. The sample consisted of CD4+ T cells sorted from PBMCs, taken 10 days after the yellow fever booster vaccination. Receptors originate from a man in his thirties or forties who received the YFV17D yellow fever vaccine.

This clonotype has a count of ten or more. The chain employs TRBV28 and TRBJ1-5; TRBD1 is a possible D gene (6 bases). The CDR3 runs to 17 residues. CDR1 MDHEN and CDR2 SYDVKM come from the germline V gene. V was cut by 3 bases and J by 1 base, with 16 bases left in between. CDR3 region: CASSFPSGTPSNQPQHF. The CDR3 nucleotides are TGTGCCAGCAGTTTCCCCTCCGGGACACCCAGCAATCAGCCCCAGCATTTT.

There are many counts of this clonotype. The chain employs TRBV30 and TRBJ2-5; D not certain. CDR3 length: 12 residues. Germline CDR1 is GTSNPN and CDR2 is SVGIG (reference sequence). Deletions cut 0 bases from V and 4 bases from J, with 6 bases between. The CDR3 DNA reads TGTGCCTGGAGTGTACAAGGAGAGACCCAGTACTTC. Its translation is CAWSVQGETQYF.

This clonotype was recorded many times. The chain uses TRBV20-1 and TRBJ2-7; maybe TRBD2 (6 bases). Trimming took off 6 bases at V and 1 base at J, with 10 bases between the two ends. The germline CDR1 and CDR2 sequences are DFQATT and SNEGSKA (reference sequence). This CDR3 is 12 amino acids long. The CDR3 DNA follows: TGCAGTGCACGCGGGAATTCCTACGAGCAGTACTTC. Its translation is CSARGNSYEQYF.

This clonotype was seen many times. This chain links TRBV7-2 with TRBJ2-7; 11 bases fit TRBD2. This CDR3 is built from 14 residues. The V gene end was trimmed by 5 bases and the J gene end by 3 bases; junction bases not matched to a gene: 3. CDR1 and CDR2 from the germline V gene are SGHTA and FQGNSA. The CDR3 region is CASSVGLADYEQYF. CDR3 sequence (DNA): TGTGCCAGCAGCGTGGGACTAGCGGACTACGAGCAGTACTTC. Supplemented by reference TRBV7-2 and TRBJ2-7, the full variable domain reads GAGVSQSPSNKVTEKGKDVELRCDPISGHTALYWYRQSLGQGLEFLIYFQGNSAPDKSGLPSDRFSAERTGGSVSTLTIQRTQQEDSAVYLCASSVGLADYEQYFGPGTRLTVT.

This clonotype was recorded many times. This sequence joins TRBV7-2 and TRBJ2-7; 12 bases line up with TRBD2. Per germline, CDR1 SGHTA and CDR2 FQGNSA. V lost 4 bases, J lost 0 bases, and 4 bases stayed unmatched. This CDR3 contains 16 residues. This CDR3 reads CASSSPGLAGSYEQYF. In DNA, the CDR3 is TGTGCCAGCAGCTCTCCGGGACTAGCGGGCTCCTACGAGCAGTACTTC.

The rearrangement uses TRBV5-1 and TRBJ2-7; 7 nucleotides align to TRBD2. J gave up 4 bases and V 4 bases, and 5 bases lay outside the gene matches. The CDR3 spans 13 residues. CDR1 is SGHRS, CDR2 YFSETQ, per germline. The CDR3 sequence: CASSPSGAYEQYF. CDR3 nucleotides: TGCGCCAGCAGCCCTAGCGGAGCATACGAGCAGTACTTC.

This clonotype was counted a few times. The chain carries TRBV15 and TRBJ1-1; 7 nucleotides align to TRBD1. V gave up 6 bases and J gave up 1 base; unmatched junction bases: 2. Germline V gene lookup returns CDR1 LNHNV and CDR2 YYDKDF (reference sequence). This CDR3 has 13 amino acids. CDR3: CATSKGANTEAFF. CDR3 DNA: TGTGCCACCAGTAAGGGGGCGAACACTGAAGCTTTCTTT.

This clonotype was recorded many times. V usage is TRBV5-1 and J usage is TRBJ2-1; possible D gene TRBD2, 5 bases. Germline CDR1 reads SGHRS; CDR2 reads YFSETQ. The CDR3 length is 13 residues. The V end was cut by 6 bases, the J end by 10 bases, with 17 bases between. The CDR3 region has the DNA TGCGCCAGCATCGAGGGCGGCCAGTCGGAGCAGTTCTTC. Translating gives CASIEGGQSEQFF.

This clonotype was recorded at least ten times. The chain combines TRBV12-3 or TRBV12-4 with TRBJ2-2; 11 bases agree with TRBD1. This CDR3 has 16 residues. V lost 1 base and J lost 6; bases outside the gene matches: 4. The DNA of the CDR3 is TGTGCCAGCAGTTTAGGGACAGGGGGCGTAGCCGGGGAGCTGTTTTTT. Its protein product is CASSLGTGGVAGELFF.

V usage is TRBV5-4 and J usage is TRBJ2-3; 7 bases are shared with TRBD2. CDR1 and CDR2 from the germline V gene are SGHNT and YYREEE (reference sequence). The CDR3 totals 12 residues. Trimming at V came to 4 bases and at J to 14 bases, leaving 10 bases not matched to a gene. CDR3 nucleotides: TGTGCCAGCAGCCTCGCCGGACTAGGGAGGTATTTT. Residues: CASSLAGLGRYF.

The V call is TRBV7-9, the J call TRBJ2-2, with a tentative D call TRBD1 (6 bases). CDR1 is SEHNR, CDR2 FQNEAQ, per germline (reference sequence). Trimming pared 2 bases from V and 4 bases from J, leaving 14 bases between. The CDR3 is 16 residues long. CDR3 coding DNA: TGTGCCAGCAGCTTAAGGGCAGGGGCGGCCACCGGGGAGCTGTTTTTT. Protein: CASSLRAGAATGELFF.

The sample holds a few counts of this clonotype. The chain carries TRBV12-3 or TRBV12-4 and TRBJ2-1, with D possibly being TRBD1 (6 bases). V dropped 6 bases and J dropped 7 bases, with 16 bases sitting between them. The CDR3 runs to 14 residues. CDR3 coding DNA: TGTGCCAGCAGCCTCGATCCCAGGGGTAATGAGCAGTTCTTC. This translates into CASSLDPRGNEQFF.

This clonotype has ten or more counts. CDR3 coding DNA: TGTGCCAGCAGTTTCGGGACTTCAAAAGGCGATGAGCAGTTCTTC. It encodes CASSFGTSKGDEQFF. The rearrangement uses TRBV12-3 or TRBV12-4 and TRBJ2-1, with a weak D call TRBD2 (6 bases). This CDR3 is 15 amino acids long. With 3 bases removed from V and 8 bases from J, the gap between germline ends came to 17 bases.

This clonotype was seen repeatedly, ten times or more. The rearrangement joins TRBV4-1 to TRBJ2-1; either TRBD1 or TRBD2 may fit D (6 bases each). Germline lookup yields CDR1 MGHRA and CDR2 YSYEKL. CDR3 length: 15 amino acids. V lost 5 bases to trimming and J lost 4 bases, with 15 bases between them. Written as DNA, the CDR3 is TGCGCCAGCAGCTTGAGGGGGGCCGCATACAATGAGCAGTTCTTC. It yields the protein CASSLRGAAYNEQFF.

This clonotype has at least ten counts. As DNA, the CDR3 is TGCAGCGCGAACAGGGAACCTACCTCCGAGCAGTACTTC. Protein sequence: CSANREPTSEQYF. The J gene is TRBJ2-7, the V gene TRBV29-1, with D possibly TRBD1 on 6 matching bases. CDR1 is SQVTM and CDR2 is ANQGSEA in the germline V gene. V lost 7 bases and J lost 6, with 19 bases in between. The CDR3 loop spans 13 amino acids.

This clonotype was recorded at least ten times. The V call is TRBV7-9, the J call TRBJ2-3; D is ambiguous. The length of the CDR3 is 14 residues. Germline CDR1 and CDR2: SEHNR and FQNEAQ (reference sequence). V was pared by 3 bases and J by 6 bases, with 13 bases between. The CDR3 spells CASSLSEIRDTQYF. The CDR3 DNA is TGTGCCAGCAGCTTGTCCGAGATTAGGGATACGCAGTATTTT. Together with reference TRBV7-9 and TRBJ2-3, the CDR3 gives the full variable domain: DTGVSQNPRHKITKRGQNVTFRCDPISEHNRLYWYRQTLGQGPEFLTYFQNEAQLEKSRLLSDRFSAERPKGSFSTLEIQRTEQGDSAMYLCASSLSEIRDTQYFGPGTRLTVL.

This clonotype showed up many times. J is TRBJ2-1 and V is TRBV6-1; D not resolved. V was cut by 9 bases and J by 3 bases, with 15 bases left in between. CDR3 size: 14 residues. Germline V lookup: CDR1 MNHNS, CDR2 SASEGT. CDR3 bases: TGTGCCAGTAGGAGAACGGAGAACTACAATGAGCAGTTCTTC. Protein product: CASRRTENYNEQFF.

This chain connects TRBV20-1 to TRBJ1-1; no clear D. Trimming took off 4 bases at V and 0 bases at J, with 9 bases between the two ends. The length of the CDR3 is 13 residues. Germline CDR1 is DFQATT and CDR2 is SNEGSKA (reference sequence). The CDR3 coding sequence is TGCAGTGCTACCCACTCCATGAACACTGAAGCTTTCTTT. This sequence encodes CSATHSMNTEAFF.

This clonotype was seen at least ten times. The chain employs TRBV12-3 or TRBV12-4 and TRBJ2-1; 9 bases are a match to TRBD2. V trimming: 5 bases; J trimming: 6 bases; junction bases outside the gene matches: 5. CDR3 length equals 14 residues. The CDR3 DNA follows: TGTGCCAGCAGTCCGGAACTAGCGGGCAATGAGCAGTTCTTC. Its protein is CASSPELAGNEQFF.

In its sample, this clonotype was seen a few times. This chain links TRBV6-2 or TRBV6-3 with TRBJ2-6; no clear D. Germline CDR1 MNHEY, CDR2 SVGEGT. The CDR3 loop spans 14 amino acids. The V gene lost 4 bases and the J gene lost 0 bases, with 4 bases spanning the gap. The CDR3 DNA reads TGTGCCAGCAGTTGGTTCTCTGGGGCCAACGTCCTGACTTTC. Translating gives CASSWFSGANVLTF.

This clonotype has a count of ten or more. This chain joins TRBV5-4 and TRBJ2-5; tentatively, D is TRBD2 (5 bases). The CDR3 runs to 15 residues. V lost 0 bases and J 2 bases, leaving 11 bases between the germline ends. The germline V gene encodes CDR1 SGHNT and CDR2 YYREEE (reference sequence). DNA for the CDR3: TGTGCCAGCAGCTTGGCTTCCGGGGTGCAAGAGACCCAGTACTTC. Protein sequence: CASSLASGVQETQYF.

Details on this clonotype: Just one base apart from a much larger clone, this may be a read error. CDR3 DNA: TGTGCCAGCAGCCCGGCACTCGGCACAGATACGCAGTATTTT. It codes for CASSPALGTDTQYF. This chain joins TRBV7-2 and TRBJ2-3; D uncertain. V was clipped by 5 bases and J by 1 base, with 10 bases between them. This CDR3 has 14 amino acids. Germline V gene lookup returns CDR1 SGHTA and CDR2 FQGNSA.

This clonotype was observed at least ten times. The gene calls are TRBV20-1 and TRBJ2-3, with D possibly being TRBD2 (5 bases). The V end was cut by 0 bases, the J end by 3 bases, with 10 bases between. The CDR3 sequence is 14 residues long. Germline V gene sequence: CDR1 DFQATT, CDR2 SNEGSKA (reference sequence). CDR3 sequence: CSARDPAGTDTQYF. As DNA, the CDR3 is TGCAGTGCTAGAGACCCCGCGGGTACAGATACGCAGTATTTT.

This sequence joins TRBV12-3 or TRBV12-4 and TRBJ1-5, with D perhaps matching TRBD1 (6 bases). Trimming removed 7 bases from V and 5 bases from J, with 18 bases in between. The CDR3 has 15 residues. The CDR3 bases are TGTGCCAGCACCTTTAGGGGGGGTGGCCATCAGCCCCAGCATTTT. This codes for CASTFRGGGHQPQHF.

This clonotype was counted at least ten times. V gene TRBV12-3 or TRBV12-4 combines with J gene TRBJ2-3; D unclear. The V gene lost 6 bases and the J gene lost 6 bases, with 10 bases spanning the gap. The length of the CDR3 is 12 residues. The CDR3 DNA reads TGTGCCAGCAGGACGGACGGCGATACGCAGTATTTT. It specifies CASRTDGDTQYF.

The sample holds many counts of this clonotype. The rearrangement links TRBV7-2 to TRBJ2-1, with 14 bases aligning to TRBD2. This CDR3 has 16 amino acids. Germline V gives CDR1 SGHTA, CDR2 FQGNSA. With V trimmed by 5 bases and J by 9 bases, 9 bases remained unmatched. This CDR3 is CASSTTTSGRATEQFF. The CDR3 DNA reads as TGTGCCAGCAGCACGACGACTAGCGGGAGGGCCACTGAGCAGTTCTTC.

At least ten counts were recorded for this clonotype. The chain carries TRBV25-1 and TRBJ2-3; D uncertain. V dropped 6 bases and J dropped 4 bases, with 5 bases sitting between them. Per the germline V gene, CDR1 is MGHDK and CDR2 is SYGVNS. CDR3 size: 11 residues. CDR3: CASRKADTQYF. The CDR3 nucleotides are TGTGCCAGCAGGAAAGCAGATACGCAGTATTTT.

The rearrangement links TRBV9 to TRBJ1-6, with TRBD1 matching 11 bases. The CDR3 totals 15 residues. The V gene's germline CDR1 is SGDLS and CDR2 YYNGEE. The V gene end was trimmed by 0 bases and the J gene end by 10 bases; junction bases not matched to a gene: 3. The CDR3 DNA is TGTGCCAGCAGCGTAGGGGGGACAGGGGGATCACCCCTCCACTTT. It encodes CASSVGGTGGSPLHF.

This clonotype was seen ten or more times. This sequence joins TRBV7-3 and TRBJ2-7; TRBD2 aligns across 8 bases. The ends lost 1 base at V and 3 bases at J; junction bases unmatched: 2. The CDR3 is made up of 14 amino acids. The germline V gene encodes CDR1 SGHTA and CDR2 FQGTGA. As DNA, the CDR3 is TGTGCCAGCAGCTTAAGCGGGGGGCTCTACGAGCAGTACTTC. Protein: CASSLSGGLYEQYF.

This clonotype appeared many times. The CDR3 is CATPRGTDTQYF. CDR3 DNA sequence: TGCGCCACCCCGCGTGGCACAGATACGCAGTATTTT. This chain uses TRBV23-1 with TRBJ2-3; D call uncertain. TRBV23-1 falls under the ORF class, with uncertain function. The CDR3 totals 12 residues. Trimming took off 10 bases at V and 1 base at J, with 9 bases between the two ends.